This TCR beta chain derives from a study of blood T cell repertoires in COVID-19. About the research overall: Acute-phase and convalescent COVID-19 samples originated in the United States, Italy and Spain.

Repertoires were generated with immunoSEQ multiplex PCR, while TCRdb's copy carries only in-frame clones and drops some. The sample has around 130,000 clones, about 87% seen once. Trimming stripped 7 bases from V and 0 bases from J, with 16 bases between. The CDR3 sequence is 16 residues long. From germline, CDR1 is MDHEN and CDR2 SYDVKM. The source material was peripheral blood. The chain carries TRBV28 and TRBJ2-1, with D possibly TRBD2 on 6 matching bases. The receptor was isolated from a woman older than 75 with acute or convalescent COVID-19. The CDR3 DNA reads as TGTGCCAGCATCCCCGGGACTCCGAGCTCCTACAATGAGCAGTTCTTC. The encoded protein is CASIPGTPSSYNEQFF.